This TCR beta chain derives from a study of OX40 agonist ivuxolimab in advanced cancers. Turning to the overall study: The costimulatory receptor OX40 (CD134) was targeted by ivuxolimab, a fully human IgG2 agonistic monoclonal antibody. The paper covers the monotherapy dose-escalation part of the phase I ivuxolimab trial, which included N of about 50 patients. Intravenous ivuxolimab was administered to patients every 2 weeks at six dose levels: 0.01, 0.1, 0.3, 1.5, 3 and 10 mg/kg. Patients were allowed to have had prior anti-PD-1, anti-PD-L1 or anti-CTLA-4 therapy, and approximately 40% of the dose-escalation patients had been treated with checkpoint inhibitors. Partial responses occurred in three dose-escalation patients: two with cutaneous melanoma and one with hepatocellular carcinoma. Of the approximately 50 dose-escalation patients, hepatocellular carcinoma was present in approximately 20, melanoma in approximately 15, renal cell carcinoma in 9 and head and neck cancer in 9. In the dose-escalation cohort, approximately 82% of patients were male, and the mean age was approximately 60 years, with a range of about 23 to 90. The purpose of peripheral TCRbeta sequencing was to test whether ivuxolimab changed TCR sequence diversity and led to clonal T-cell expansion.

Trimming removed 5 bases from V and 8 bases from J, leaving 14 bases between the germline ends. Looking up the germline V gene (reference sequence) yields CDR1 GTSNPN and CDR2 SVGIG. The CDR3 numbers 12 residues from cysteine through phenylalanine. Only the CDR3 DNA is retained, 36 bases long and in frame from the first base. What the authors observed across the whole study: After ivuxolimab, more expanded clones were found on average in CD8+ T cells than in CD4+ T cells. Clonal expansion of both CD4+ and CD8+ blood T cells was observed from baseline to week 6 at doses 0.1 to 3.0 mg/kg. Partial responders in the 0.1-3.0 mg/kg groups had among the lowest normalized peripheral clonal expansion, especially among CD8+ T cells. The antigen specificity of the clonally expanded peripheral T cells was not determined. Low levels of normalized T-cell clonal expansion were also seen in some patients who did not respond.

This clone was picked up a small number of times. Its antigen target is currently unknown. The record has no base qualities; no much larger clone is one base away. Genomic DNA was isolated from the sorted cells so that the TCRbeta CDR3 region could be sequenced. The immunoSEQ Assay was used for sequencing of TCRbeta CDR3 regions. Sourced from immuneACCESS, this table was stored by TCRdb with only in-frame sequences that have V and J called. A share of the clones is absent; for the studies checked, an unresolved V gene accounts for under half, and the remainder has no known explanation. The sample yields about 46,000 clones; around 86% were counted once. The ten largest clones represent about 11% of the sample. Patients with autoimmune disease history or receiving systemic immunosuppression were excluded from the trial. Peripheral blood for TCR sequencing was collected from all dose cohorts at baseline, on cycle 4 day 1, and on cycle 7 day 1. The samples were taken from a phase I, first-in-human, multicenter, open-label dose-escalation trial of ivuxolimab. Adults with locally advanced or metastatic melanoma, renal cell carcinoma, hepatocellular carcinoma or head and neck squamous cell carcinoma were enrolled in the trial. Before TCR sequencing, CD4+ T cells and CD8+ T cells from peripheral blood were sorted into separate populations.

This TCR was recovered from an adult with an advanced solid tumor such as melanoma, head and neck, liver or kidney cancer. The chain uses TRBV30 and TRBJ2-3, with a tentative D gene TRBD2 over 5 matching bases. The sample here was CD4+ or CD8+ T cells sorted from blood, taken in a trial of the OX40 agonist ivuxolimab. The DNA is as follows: TGTGCCTGGCTCGGGGTCCTTAGTACGCAGTATTTT. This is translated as CAWLGVLSTQYF.